This entry lists 4 T cell receptor beta chains sequenced from one sample in a study of Ad26.COV2.S vaccination and SARS-CoV-2 variants. This table comes from immunoSEQ multiplex PCR, and its TCRdb copy is limited to in-frame clones, with some not included. The sample holds 300,000 to 350,000 clones; 90% are singletons and the top ten take 5.5%. Treatment noted: roughly 20 received Ad26.COV2.S at low or high dose, single or two shots; about five received placebo; per-sample allocation not given. Material that was analyzed had been drawn on day 63 after the first vaccine or placebo injection. The sample here was peripheral blood, taken in a trial of Ad26.COV2.S vaccine versus placebo. The origin of the receptors is a person aged 18-65 years who received the Ad26.COV2.S COVID-19 vaccine or a placebo.

The chain uses TRBV19 and TRBJ1-1; D uncertain. CDR3 length: 13 residues. The V gene's germline CDR1 is LNHDA and CDR2 SQIVND (reference sequence). V lost 6 bases and J lost 4, with 12 bases in between. The CDR3 nucleotides are TGTGCCAGTAGCCTCGAAGGCTCCACTGAAGCTTTCTTT. As protein: CASSLEGSTEAFF.

The V and J genes are TRBV12-3 or TRBV12-4 and TRBJ1-1, with unresolved D. The germline V and J ends were trimmed by 3 bases and 1 base, with 6 bases remaining between them. The CDR3 runs 13 residues. This CDR3 is CASSLRPNTEAFF. Here the CDR3 DNA reads TGTGCCAGCAGTTTGAGACCGAACACTGAAGCTTTCTTT.

The chain is built from TRBV25-1 and TRBJ1-1; D unclear. Deletions cut 7 bases from V and 0 bases from J, with 9 bases between. This CDR3 is 13 amino acids long. Germline loops: CDR1 MGHDK, CDR2 SYGVNS. The CDR3, as DNA: TGTGCCAGCATCTCGAACCTGAACACTGAAGCTTTCTTT. This translates into CASISNLNTEAFF.

This chain uses TRBV12-3 or TRBV12-4 with TRBJ2-7; 7 positions agree with TRBD2. This CDR3 region has 13 residues. V was clipped by 8 bases and J by 0 bases; unmatched bases: 4. CDR3 protein: CASGGGSSYEQYF. CDR3 coding DNA: TGTGCCAGCGGGGGGGGAAGCTCCTACGAGCAGTACTTC.